What follows are 30 T cell receptor beta chains derived from one specimen sequenced in a study of beta chain features in type 1 diabetes. Of the isolated RNA, all was reverse transcribed, and so the sequenced material was expressed TCRB transcripts. Produced via immunoSEQ multiplex PCR; TCRdb's table is partial and in-frame only. The repertoire has more than 150,000 clones, 10% to 15% of them found once; the top ten carry less than 0.7%. The material sequenced was central memory CD4+ T cells from blood. The receptor set was obtained from a woman under 30 in good health.

This clone occurred a few times. The rearrangement links TRBV2 to TRBJ1-1; D unresolved. CDR3 length: 12 residues. The V and J ends lost 7 bases and 0 bases respectively, with 6 bases between them. The germline V gene has CDR1 SNHLY and CDR2 FYNNEI. CDR3 nucleotides: TGTGCCAGCACCCCAATGAACACTGAAGCTTTCTTT. As protein: CASTPMNTEAFF.

Notes on this clone: The same CDR3 can be traced to other DNA sequences in this sample. The chain couples TRBV28 to TRBJ1-1; the D gene is possibly TRBD1 (6 bases). The CDR3 spans 14 residues. V lost 4 bases and J lost 0, with 9 bases in between. Germline V gene sequence: CDR1 MDHEN, CDR2 SYDVKM. The CDR3 here is CASSSGQLNTEAFF. The CDR3 DNA is TGTGCCAGCAGTTCAGGACAGTTGAACACTGAAGCTTTCTTT.

This clone appeared a few times. The V and J genes are TRBV27 and TRBJ1-2; no reliable D call. The CDR3 consists of 15 residues. The V and J ends lost 5 bases and 5 bases respectively, with 18 bases between them. CDR1 is MNHEY, CDR2 SMNVEV, per germline (reference sequence). The CDR3 sequence is CASSPLSGVWYGYTF. In DNA form, the CDR3 reads TGTGCCAGCAGTCCTCTATCCGGGGTCTGGTATGGCTACACCTTC.

This clone was seen more than once but under ten times. The V gene is TRBV29-1, the J gene TRBJ2-7, with 7 bases that match TRBD1. J lost 2 bases, V lost 4 bases, and 8 bases had no gene match. The CDR3 consists of 14 residues. Germline CDR1 SQVTM, CDR2 ANQGSEA. CDR3 loop: CSVGDPTGTYEQYF. The CDR3 nucleotides read TGCAGCGTTGGCGACCCGACAGGGACCTACGAGCAGTACTTC.

This chain connects TRBV28 to TRBJ1-1; D gene ambiguous. CDR3 size: 15 residues. Trimming pared 1 base from V and 0 bases from J, leaving 9 bases between. CDR1 and CDR2 (germline): MDHEN, SYDVKM. The CDR3 here is CASSLSGRMNTEAFF. CDR3 DNA sequence: TGTGCCAGCAGTTTATCTGGGAGAATGAACACTGAAGCTTTCTTT.

V is TRBV27 and J is TRBJ1-2; maybe TRBD1 (6 bases). Per the germline V gene, CDR1 is MNHEY and CDR2 is SMNVEV (reference sequence). V was pared by 4 bases and J by 7 bases, with 13 bases between. The CDR3 contains 13 residues. In DNA form, the CDR3 reads TGTGCCAGCAGTTCGCGGGGGCGAGGTGGCTACACCTTC. Its translation is CASSSRGRGGYTF.

This clone showed up just a few times. The chain combines TRBV29-1 with TRBJ2-5, with 12 bases fitting TRBD2. The CDR3 sequence is 14 residues long. CDR1 is SQVTM, CDR2 ANQGSEA, per germline. Unmatched junction bases numbered 6, after V lost 6 bases and J lost 4 bases. The CDR3 DNA is TGCAGCGTGAATCTAGCGGGAGGGGGAGAGACCCAGTACTTC. Its protein is CSVNLAGGGETQYF.

V usage is TRBV7-3 and J usage is TRBJ2-5, with 10 bases matching TRBD2. The CDR3 covers 15 residues. The trim removed 7 bases at V and 4 bases at J, leaving 9 bases unmatched. CDR1 and CDR2 (germline): SGHTA, FQGTGA. The chain's CDR3 is CASTMSGRAGETQYF. The CDR3 DNA follows: TGTGCCAGCACGATGAGCGGGAGGGCCGGAGAGACCCAGTACTTC.

The chain recombines TRBV4-3 with TRBJ2-4, with a weak D call TRBD2 (6 bases). The CDR3 is 15 amino acids. The V end was cut by 3 bases, the J end by 0 bases, with 9 bases between. Germline lookup yields CDR1 LGHNA and CDR2 YSLEER. CDR3 loop: CASSQMGLAKNIQYF. The CDR3 DNA is TGCGCCAGCAGCCAGATGGGACTAGCCAAAAACATTCAGTACTTC.

This clone has just a few counts. The chain uses TRBV10-3 and TRBJ1-2; D may be TRBD1 (5 bases). This CDR3 is built from 12 residues. Deletions cut 4 bases from V and 7 bases from J, with 10 bases between. The V gene's germline CDR1 is ENHRY and CDR2 SYGVKD. The CDR3 region has the DNA TGTGCCATCAGTGTCGGGGGAAGTGGCTACACCTTC. Translation: CAISVGGSGYTF.

The table lists this clone with a few counts. The genes are TRBV6-6 and TRBJ1-1; D is ambiguous. Germline values: CDR1 MNHNY, CDR2 SVGAGI (reference sequence). There are 15 residues in the CDR3. Trimming took 2 bases from V and 5 from J, leaving 15 bases between them. For the CDR3, the DNA is TGTGCCAGCAGTTACGGGAGCGGGGTAGGGACTGAAGCTTTCTTT. This codes for CASSYGSGVGTEAFF.

The rearrangement uses TRBV29-1 and TRBJ2-7, with 13 bases that match TRBD2. There are 18 residues in the CDR3. V shed 5 bases and J 2 bases; nucleotides not matched to a gene: 15. Germline V gene data show CDR1 as SQVTM and CDR2 as ANQGSEA. CDR3 coding DNA: TGCAGCGTTTCCGGAGGACTAGCGGGAGAATTTTTAACCTACGAGCAGTACTTC. Protein product: CSVSGGLAGEFLTYEQYF.

This clone has just a few counts. The rearrangement joins TRBV6-5 to TRBJ1-4, with a weak D call TRBD1 (6 bases). V shed 10 bases and J shed 13 bases, with 25 bases lying between them. The germline V gene encodes CDR1 MNHEY and CDR2 SVGAGI. The CDR3 has 14 amino acids. The CDR3 DNA is TGTGCCACTACCTTGGGGTCGAAGGGGGAGTTACTGTTTTTT. It specifies CATTLGSKGELLFF.

This clone has only a few counts. The chain recombines TRBV28 with TRBJ2-3; maybe TRBD2 (7 bases). This CDR3 contains 14 residues. Germline V lookup: CDR1 MDHEN, CDR2 SYDVKM. The V gene lost 8 bases and the J gene lost 1 base, with 13 bases spanning the gap. The CDR3 here is CASGGGPGTDTQYF. The CDR3 coding sequence is TGTGCCAGCGGGGGGGGGCCGGGCACAGATACGCAGTATTTT. Based on the CDR3 plus reference TRBV28 and TRBJ2-3, the full variable domain is DVKVTQSSRYLVKRTGEKVFLECVQDMDHENMFWYRQDPGLGLRLIYFSYDVKMKEKGDIPEGYSVSREKKERFSLILESASTNQTSMYLCASGGGPGTDTQYFGPGTRLTVL.

This clone was seen a handful of times. J is TRBJ1-1 and V is TRBV14; TRBD1 might be the D (6 bases). The CDR3 has 15 residues. The germline CDR1 and CDR2 sequences are SGHDN and FVKESK. V shed 0 bases and J shed 3 bases, with 11 bases lying between them. The CDR3 loop is CASSQDYRDDTEAFF. The CDR3 DNA reads as TGTGCCAGCAGCCAAGATTACAGGGACGACACTGAAGCTTTCTTT.

Comments on this clone: Other DNA sequences of this sample code for an identical CDR3. The rearrangement links TRBV15 to TRBJ2-7; TRBD1 matches at 11 bases. CDR3 length: 14 residues. After removal of 1 base from V and 6 bases from J, the junction contained 2 bases not matched to a gene. Germline V lookup: CDR1 LNHNV, CDR2 YYDKDF (reference sequence). The DNA for the CDR3 is TGTGCCACCAGCAGAGGGGGACAGGGGGGCGAGCAGTACTTC. Translated, it gives CATSRGGQGGEQYF.

The CDR3 bases are TGCAGCGTGCGGGGGGGCTTATCCTATAATTCACCCCTCCACTTT. Residues: CSVRGGLSYNSPLHF. J is TRBJ1-6 and V is TRBV29-1; D is possibly TRBD1 (6 bases). From germline, CDR1 is SQVTM and CDR2 ANQGSEA. V lost 6 bases and J lost 1, with 13 bases in between. There are 15 residues in the CDR3.

The chain combines TRBV7-9 with TRBJ2-1; 7 nucleotides align to TRBD1. The V and J ends lost 5 bases and 8 bases, in that order; junction bases with no gene match: 9. Germline-derived CDR1 and CDR2 are SEHNR and FQNEAQ (reference sequence). The CDR3 covers 14 residues. This CDR3 reads CASSLRGLGDEQFF. The CDR3 DNA reads as TGTGCCAGCAGCCTTAGGGGGCTAGGTGATGAGCAGTTCTTC. The complete variable domain, with remaining parts taken from reference TRBV7-9 and TRBJ2-1, reads DTGVSQNPRHKITKRGQNVTFRCDPISEHNRLYWYRQTLGQGPEFLTYFQNEAQLEKSRLLSDRFSAERPKGSFSTLEIQRTEQGDSAMYLCASSLRGLGDEQFFGPGTRLTVL.

The chain employs TRBV9 and TRBJ1-2; 10 bases are a match to TRBD1. Germline V CDR1 and CDR2: SGDLS, YYNGEE. Trimming cost V 4 bases and J 5 bases; bases outside gene matches: 5. The CDR3 spans 14 residues. Here the CDR3 reads CASSRQGARYGYTF. The CDR3 DNA follows: TGTGCCAGCAGCCGACAGGGGGCTAGGTATGGCTACACCTTC.

The V gene is TRBV5-6, the J gene TRBJ1-1; 8 bases line up with TRBD1. The CDR3 extends over 15 amino acids. The J segment lost 0 bases and the V segment lost 4 bases, leaving 5 bases of the junction unmatched. Per germline, CDR1 SGHDT and CDR2 YYEEEE. The DNA for the CDR3 is TGTGCCAGCAGCCGGACAGGGCTCCTGAACACTGAAGCTTTCTTT. This encodes CASSRTGLLNTEAFF.

The V call is TRBV6-5, the J call TRBJ1-2, with D uncertain. In germline, CDR1 is MNHEY, CDR2 SVGAGI. The V end lost 6 bases, the J end lost 2 bases, and 10 bases lay between the germline ends. The CDR3 sequence is 13 residues long. CDR3 nucleotide sequence: TGTGCCAGCAGGAATGACATGAACTATGGCTACACCTTC. The encoded protein is CASRNDMNYGYTF.

The chain recombines TRBV11-1 with TRBJ1-1; D is possibly TRBD1 (6 bases). Germline CDR1 SGHAT, CDR2 FQDESV (reference sequence). The CDR3 is made up of 13 amino acids. V lost 5 bases to trimming and J lost 3 bases, with 10 bases between them. The CDR3 region has the DNA TGTGCCAGCAGCATGGACAGATACACTGAAGCTTTCTTT. Encoded protein: CASSMDRYTEAFF.

This clone was counted only a few times. The gene calls are TRBV6-5 and TRBJ1-5; D unclear. CDR1 is MNHEY and CDR2 is SVGAGI in the germline V gene. Between the trimmed V and J ends, which lost 8 bases and 4 bases, there was a span of 12 bases. This CDR3 contains 13 residues. In DNA, the CDR3 is TGTGCCAGCTGCCCAAGCGGAAATCAGCCCCAGCATTTT. Residues: CASCPSGNQPQHF.

This clone was seen a handful of times. CDR3 in DNA: TGTGCCAGCAGCCGGTTTACTGCTGGAGCAGATACGCAGTATTTT. This sequence encodes CASSRFTAGADTQYF. The chain combines TRBV5-6 with TRBJ2-3; no clear D. V lost 4 bases and J lost 4, with 16 bases in between. The CDR3 has 15 amino acids. Germline values: CDR1 SGHDT, CDR2 YYEEEE.

This clone was detected ten times or more. The rearrangement joins TRBV7-9 to TRBJ1-2; 8 nucleotides match TRBD1. This CDR3 is 14 amino acids long. Per the germline V gene, CDR1 is SEHNR and CDR2 is FQNEAQ (reference sequence). The V and J ends lost 7 bases and 3 bases, in that order; junction bases with no gene match: 7. CDR3 sequence (DNA): TGTGCCAGCAACAAAGGACAGGGAGACTATGGCTACACCTTC. Residues: CASNKGQGDYGYTF.

In nucleotides, the CDR3 is TGTGCCAGCAGCCAAGTCACGGGAGCTGGGAAATCCTATGGCTACACCTTC. Amino acid sequence: CASSQVTGAGKSYGYTF. V is TRBV14 and J is TRBJ1-2, with D uncertain. This CDR3 has 17 amino acids. V dropped 1 base and J dropped 4 bases, with 19 bases sitting between them. Germline V gene lookup returns CDR1 SGHDN and CDR2 FVKESK.

In this sample, this clone turned up a few times. This chain uses TRBV28 with TRBJ1-4; D gene uncertain. Trimming removed 5 bases at V and 12 bases at J, with 10 bases between. The CDR3 has 11 amino acids. Per germline, CDR1 MDHEN and CDR2 SYDVKM. CDR3 sequence: CASSERYELFF. CDR3 coding DNA: TGTGCCAGCAGTGAGCGGTACGAACTGTTTTTT.

The gene calls are TRBV27 and TRBJ2-7; D perhaps matches TRBD2 (6 bases). This CDR3 comprises 16 residues. CDR1 and CDR2 (germline): MNHEY, SMNVEV (reference sequence). The germline V and J ends were trimmed by 6 bases and 1 base, with 19 bases remaining between them. CDR3 region: CASRVIWRVRSYEQYF. In nucleotides, the CDR3 is TGTGCCAGCAGAGTCATCTGGAGGGTAAGGTCCTACGAGCAGTACTTC.

This clone has more than one count but fewer than ten. V usage is TRBV11-2 and J usage is TRBJ2-1; D call uncertain. Germline CDR1 SGHAT, CDR2 FQNNGV. V was pared by 5 bases and J by 4 bases, with 9 bases between. The CDR3 has 13 residues. The DNA of the CDR3 is TGTGCCAGCAGCCCTCTTACATACAATGAGCAGTTCTTC. Its protein is CASSPLTYNEQFF.

This rearrangement joins TRBV6-6 to TRBJ2-5; 8 bases align to TRBD2. The germline V gene encodes CDR1 MNHNY and CDR2 SVGAGI (reference sequence). With V trimmed by 0 bases and J by 6 bases, 9 bases remained unmatched. The CDR3 sequence is 16 residues long. Written as DNA, the CDR3 is TGTGCCAGCAGTTACTCGCCCAGCGGGAGCGATAAGACCCAGTACTTC. This codes for CASSYSPSGSDKTQYF.